The rows below give T cell receptor beta chains drawn from one sample of a study of PD-L1 blockade in urothelial cancer. Assay: immunoSEQ multiplex PCR; the TCRdb copy retains only in-frame clones and omits some. The table has 95,000 to 130,000 clones, around nine tenths seen once. The sequenced sample was PBMCs, obtained around atezolizumab (anti-PD-L1) treatment. The receptors shown here come from a man in his 60s with urothelial cancer. The CDR3 runs from the conserved cysteine through the conserved F or W. D genes are given only for firm matches. The listing skips clone size in some rows; elsewhere it reads once, few, many or a size class.

>-|TRBJ2-3|TRBV2|TRBD1
TGTGCCAGCAGGGACAGGGCTGGGACAGATACGCAGTATTTT
CASRDRAGTDTQYF
>-|TRBJ2-5|TRBV28|-
TGTGCCAGCAGCAAGGGACTTCCCTATCGAGAGACCCAGTACTTC
CASSKGLPYRETQYF
>-|TRBJ2-3|TRBV18|-
TGTGCCAGCTCACCACCACAGGCACGACCAGATACGCAGTATTTT
CASSPPQARPDTQYF
>-|TRBJ2-7|TRBV5-1|-
TGCGCCAGCAGCTTACTAGGATACGAGCAGTACTTC
CASSLLGYEQYF
>-|TRBJ1-4|TRBV4-1|-
TGCGCCAGCAGCCCTGGGGCCAGGGAAAACGAAAAACTGTTTTTT
CASSPGARENEKLFF
>-|TRBJ1-2|TRBV28|-
TGTGCCAGCAGCCCTAATTCTAACTATGGCTACACCTTC
CASSPNSNYGYTF
>-|TRBJ2-3|TRBV5-4|-
TGTGCCAGCAGCTTACCACTAGGAACAGATACGCAGTATTTT
CASSLPLGTDTQYF
>-|TRBJ2-2|TRBV7-2|TRBD2
TGTGCCAGCAGCGCAAGCGGGGGGAGGGCCGGGGAGCTGTTTTTT
CASSASGGRAGELFF
>once|TRBJ1-2|TRBV6-1|-
TGTGCCAGCACGCGGGGGGGGGCTAACTATGGCTACACCTTC
CASTRGGANYGYTF
>-|TRBJ1-4|TRBV27|TRBD1
TGTGCCAGCAGTCAGGGGGCTCATGAAAAACTGTTTTTT
CASSQGAHEKLFF
>-|TRBJ2-7|TRBV7-8|TRBD2
TGTGCCAGCAGCTCAAGGACTAGCGGGATTTACGAGCAGTACTTC
CASSSRTSGIYEQYF
>-|TRBJ1-2|TRBV27|TRBD1
TGTGCCAGCAGTCCTGGGACAGGGTTGTACTATGGCTACACCTTC
CASSPGTGLYYGYTF
>-|TRBJ2-7|TRBV28|-
TGTGCCAGCAGTGTCGCACGCGGCGAGCAGTACTTC
CASSVARGEQYF
>-|TRBJ1-2|TRBV5-5|-
TGTGCCAGCAGCTTGGTGTCGGTTTACGGTCGGGGCTACACCTTC
CASSLVSVYGRGYTF
>-|TRBJ2-6|TRBV5-5|TRBD1
TGTGCCAGCAGCAGAGGACAGGGGGCGCGTTTTGGGGCCAACGTCCTGACTTTC
CASSRGQGARFGANVLTF
>-|TRBJ2-5|TRBV7-8|TRBD1
TGTGCCAGCAGCAGGACAGGGAGCGGCCAAGAGACCCAGTACTTC
CASSRTGSGQETQYF
>-|TRBJ1-3|TRBV9|-
TGTGCCAGCAGCCGTACCGGCTCTGGAAACACCATATATTTT
CASSRTGSGNTIYF
>once|TRBJ2-1|TRBV7-2|TRBD1
TGTGCCAGCAGCCGAGACGGGACAGGGGCGGCTGGTGAGCAGTTCTTC
CASSRDGTGAAGEQFF
>-|TRBJ1-3|TRBV29-1|-
TGCAGCGTATCGACAGAGGCTAACTCTGGAAACACCATATATTTT
CSVSTEANSGNTIYF
>-|TRBJ2-1|TRBV6-5|-
TGTGCCAGCAGCCAGGATCAGAGCTCCTACAATGAGCAGTTCTTC
CASSQDQSSYNEQFF
>once|TRBJ2-7|TRBV6-5|TRBD2
TGTGCCAGCACCGATTTACTAGCGGGAGAGCAGTACTTC
CASTDLLAGEQYF
>few|TRBJ2-5|TRBV7-8|-
TGTGCCAGCAGCTTCGAGCGGGAGACCCAGTACTTC
CASSFERETQYF
>-|TRBJ2-7|TRBV5-1|TRBD1
TGCGCCAGCAGTGGGACAGCCGGCTACGAGCAGTACTTC
CASSGTAGYEQYF
>-|TRBJ2-3|TRBV19|-
TGTGCCAGTAGCCCTCAAATAGCGGAGAATACGCAGTATTTT
CASSPQIAENTQYF
>-|TRBJ1-4|TRBV5-1|-
TGCGCCAGCAGCTTGGGAGGAAGTGCTAATGAAAAACTGTTTTTT
CASSLGGSANEKLFF
>-|TRBJ2-7|TRBV7-2|TRBD1
TGTGCCAGCAGCAGAGGACAGGGGTTCGCCTACGAGCAGTACTTC
CASSRGQGFAYEQYF